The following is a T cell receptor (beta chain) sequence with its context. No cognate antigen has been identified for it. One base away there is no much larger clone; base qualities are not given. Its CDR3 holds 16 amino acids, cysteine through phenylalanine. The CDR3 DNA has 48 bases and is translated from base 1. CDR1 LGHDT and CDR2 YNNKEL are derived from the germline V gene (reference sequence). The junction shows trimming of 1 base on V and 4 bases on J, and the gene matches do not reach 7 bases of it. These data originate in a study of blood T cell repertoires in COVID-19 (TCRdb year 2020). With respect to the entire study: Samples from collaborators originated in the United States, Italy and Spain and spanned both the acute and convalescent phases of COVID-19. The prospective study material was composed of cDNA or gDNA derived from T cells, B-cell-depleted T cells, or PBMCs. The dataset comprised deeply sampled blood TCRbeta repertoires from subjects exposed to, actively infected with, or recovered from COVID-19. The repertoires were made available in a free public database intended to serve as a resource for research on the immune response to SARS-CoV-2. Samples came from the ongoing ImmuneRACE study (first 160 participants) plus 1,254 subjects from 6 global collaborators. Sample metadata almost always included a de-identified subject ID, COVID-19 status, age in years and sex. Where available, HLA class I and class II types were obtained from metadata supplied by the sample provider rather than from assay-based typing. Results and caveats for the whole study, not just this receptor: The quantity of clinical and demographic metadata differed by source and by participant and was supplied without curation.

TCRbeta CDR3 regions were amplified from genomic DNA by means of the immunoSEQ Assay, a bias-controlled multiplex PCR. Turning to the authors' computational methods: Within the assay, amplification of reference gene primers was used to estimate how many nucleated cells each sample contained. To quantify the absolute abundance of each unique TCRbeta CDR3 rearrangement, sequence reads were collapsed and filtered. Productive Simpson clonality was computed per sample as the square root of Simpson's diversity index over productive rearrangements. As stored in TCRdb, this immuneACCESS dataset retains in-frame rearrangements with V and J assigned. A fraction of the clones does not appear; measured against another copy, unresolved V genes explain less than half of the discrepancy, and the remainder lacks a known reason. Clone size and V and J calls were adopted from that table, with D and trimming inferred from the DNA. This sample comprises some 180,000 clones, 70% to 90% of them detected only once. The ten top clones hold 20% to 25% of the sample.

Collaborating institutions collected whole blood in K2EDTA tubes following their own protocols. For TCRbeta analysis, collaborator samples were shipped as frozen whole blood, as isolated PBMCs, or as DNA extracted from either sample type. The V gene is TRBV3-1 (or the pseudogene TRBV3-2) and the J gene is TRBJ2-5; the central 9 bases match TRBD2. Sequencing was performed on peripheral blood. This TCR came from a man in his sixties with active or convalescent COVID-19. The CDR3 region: CASSQAASGVRETQYF. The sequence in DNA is TGTGCCAGCAGCCAAGCCGCTAGCGGGGTACGAGAGACCCAGTACTTC.